The T cell receptor (beta chain) under discussion was sequenced for a study of blood T cell repertoires in COVID-19. Turning to the study itself: Acute-phase and convalescent COVID-19 samples originated in the United States, Italy and Spain. Nucleic acid was either cDNA or gDNA, and it came from T cells, B-cell-depleted T cells, or PBMCs.

The CDR3 has 12 residues. CDR1 LNHDA and CDR2 SQIVND come from the germline V gene (reference sequence). Trimming took off 4 bases at V and 7 bases at J, with 10 bases between the two ends. In the original processing: Estimation of nucleated cell counts relied on the amplification of reference gene primers. Libraries were prepared by immunoSEQ multiplex PCR; TCRdb keeps only in-frame clonotypes and omits some of them. V, J and clone size are those of that table, while D and trimming were read from the DNA. The data show around 90,000 clones, roughly nine tenths seen once. The source of this sequence is a male donor with acute or convalescent COVID-19. The sample taken for sequencing was peripheral blood. The genes are TRBV19 and TRBJ1-2, with D possibly being TRBD1 (5 bases). Written as DNA, the CDR3 is TGTGCCAGTAGTAAGGACAACCCTGGCTACACCTTC. It translates to CASSKDNPGYTF. The full variable domain, completed using reference TRBV19 and TRBJ1-2, is DGGITQSPKYLFRKEGQNVTLSCEQNLNHDAMYWYRQDPGQGLRLIYYSQIVNDFQKGDIAEGYSVSREKKESFPLTVTSAQKNPTAFYLCASSKDNPGYTFGSGTRLTVV.